The 15 T cell receptor beta chains below were found in one sample sequenced in a study of control samples from healthy donors and cancer patients. Sequenced by immunoSEQ multiplex PCR; TCRdb stores in-frame clones only, minus some. Found here are 40,000 to 60,000 clones, around 90% of them singletons; the top ten hold more than 13%. Sequenced sample: PBMCs. The origin of the receptors is a man between 60 and 75 years old with head and neck cancer.

This clone was detected a few times. V gene TRBV10-1 combines with J gene TRBJ2-7, with D tentatively TRBD1 (6 bases). This CDR3 has 17 residues. From germline, CDR1 is WNHNN and CDR2 SYGVQD (reference sequence). V was shortened by 9 bases and J by 5 bases, with 29 bases between the two germline ends. The CDR3 DNA is TGCGCCAGGATAGCTTTCGGACAGCCCTTTGCCGAAGACGAGCAGTACTTC. It specifies CARIAFGQPFAEDEQYF.

This chain joins TRBV4-3 and TRBJ1-6; no firm D call. Trimming left V 0 bases short and J 10 bases short, with 7 bases between. This CDR3 has 13 amino acids. The germline CDR1 and CDR2 sequences are LGHNA and YSLEER. CDR3 amino acids: CASSQESGSPLHF. In DNA, the CDR3 is TGCGCCAGCAGCCAAGAATCCGGCTCACCCCTCCACTTT.

V gene TRBV7-6 combines with J gene TRBJ2-3; the match to TRBD2 covers 8 bases. Germline V gives CDR1 SGHVS, CDR2 FNYEAQ. The CDR3 extends over 15 amino acids. The V gene end was trimmed by 1 base and the J gene end by 6 bases; junction bases not matched to a gene: 6. The CDR3 region is CASSLGSGRSDTQYF. As DNA, the CDR3 is TGTGCCAGCAGCTTAGGAAGCGGGAGATCTGATACGCAGTATTTT.

This chain joins TRBV18 and TRBJ1-2; 7 positions match TRBD1. Trimming took 2 bases from V and 4 from J; bases not matched to a gene: 10. CDR3 length equals 16 residues. Germline V gene lookup returns CDR1 KGHSH and CDR2 LQKENI. DNA for the CDR3: TGTGCCAGCTCACCAGGGTCGACAGGGAGCCTCTATGGCTACACCTTC. Amino acid sequence: CASSPGSTGSLYGYTF.

CDR3 in DNA: TGTGCCAGCAGCCGGGACTATAACACAGATACGCAGTATTTT. This translates into CASSRDYNTDTQYF. The chain has TRBV7-2 and TRBJ2-3; 7 nucleotides align to TRBD2. There are 14 residues in the CDR3. V lost 5 bases and J lost 2; bases outside the gene matches: 4. Germline CDR1 and CDR2: SGHTA and FQGNSA.

This chain links TRBV6-2 or TRBV6-3 with TRBJ2-3, with TRBD2 matching 9 bases. The CDR3 extends over 17 amino acids. Germline CDR1 is MNHEY and CDR2 is SVGEGT. The V segment lost 6 bases and the J segment 4 bases; nucleotides outside the gene matches: 14. This CDR3 is CASSLLVRGGAADTQYF. In DNA form, the CDR3 reads TGTGCCAGCAGCCTACTCGTCCGCGGGGGGGCGGCAGATACGCAGTATTTT.

This chain joins TRBV18 and TRBJ2-2; D might be TRBD1 or TRBD2, each matching 6 bases. V lost 4 bases, J lost 3 bases, and 21 bases lay in between. Looked up from germline, CDR1 is KGHSH and CDR2 is LQKENI. The CDR3 sequence is 18 residues long. The CDR3 nucleotides read TGTGCCAGCTCACTCAACTCGATTGCGGGACAAGACACCGGGGAGCTGTTTTTT. It codes for CASSLNSIAGQDTGELFF.

The CDR3 protein is CASSQPTSRDTQYF. The CDR3 bases are TGTGCCAGCAGCCAACCGACTAGCCGCGATACGCAGTATTTT. J is TRBJ2-3 and V is TRBV5-4; 7 bases map to TRBD2. After removal of 4 bases from V and 6 bases from J, the junction contained 8 bases not matched to a gene. Germline V lookup: CDR1 SGHNT, CDR2 YYREEE (reference sequence). The CDR3 covers 14 residues.

The chain joins TRBV5-6 to TRBJ2-7; 16 nucleotides line up with TRBD2. Germline loops: CDR1 SGHDT, CDR2 YYEEEE. The V segment lost 0 bases and the J segment 4 bases; nucleotides outside the gene matches: 4. The CDR3 length is 17 residues. The CDR3 DNA reads as TGTGCCAGCAGCTTGGGGGGACTAGCGGGAGGGCCATACGAGCAGTACTTC. This gives the protein CASSLGGLAGGPYEQYF.

This clone was recorded only once. The genes are TRBV7-3 and TRBJ2-7; 10 nucleotides align to TRBD1. Germline loops: CDR1 SGHTA, CDR2 FQGTGA. Trimming took 4 bases from V and 6 from J; bases not matched to a gene: 9. This CDR3 contains 15 residues. The CDR3 sequence is CASSSTFGTGAEQYF. CDR3 DNA sequence: TGTGCCAGCAGCTCAACCTTTGGGACAGGGGCCGAGCAGTACTTC.

The chain is built from TRBV11-3 and TRBJ1-1; TRBD1 aligns across 8 bases. Germline V gene sequence: CDR1 SGHNT, CDR2 YENEEA. There are 14 residues in the CDR3. J was trimmed by 0 bases and V by 5 bases; bases with no gene match: 2. This chain's CDR3 is CASSQGAMNTEAFF. The CDR3 DNA follows: TGTGCCAGCAGCCAGGGGGCGATGAACACTGAAGCTTTCTTT.

This chain connects TRBV6-6 to TRBJ1-3; 7 nucleotides line up with TRBD1. CDR3 length equals 18 residues. Unmatched junction bases numbered 14, after V lost 5 bases and J lost 1 base. Looked up from germline, CDR1 is MNHNY and CDR2 is SVGAGI (reference sequence). Written as DNA, the CDR3 is TGTGCCAGCAGTCGGGACAGCTACTTTCTTTTATCTGGAAACACCATATATTTT. Its translation: CASSRDSYFLLSGNTIYF.

The chain employs TRBV30 and TRBJ1-2; tentatively, D is TRBD1 (5 bases). CDR1 is GTSNPN and CDR2 is SVGIG in the germline V gene (reference sequence). Trimming cost V 3 bases and J 2 bases, with 13 bases left between them. CDR3 length equals 14 residues. CDR3 in DNA: TGTGCCTGGAGCCTTCAGGGTGCGAACTATGGCTACACCTTC. It yields the protein CAWSLQGANYGYTF.

The chain recombines TRBV18 with TRBJ2-5; TRBD1 is a possible D gene (6 bases). Trimming removed 1 base at V and 4 bases at J, with 16 bases between. This CDR3 spans 16 amino acids. Germline CDR1 is KGHSH and CDR2 is LQKENI. CDR3 region: CASSPRKQGLGETQYF. CDR3 coding DNA: TGTGCCAGCTCACCACGAAAACAGGGATTGGGAGAGACCCAGTACTTC.

This rearrangement joins TRBV28 to TRBJ1-4; possibly TRBD1 for D (5 bases). The CDR3 has 15 residues. Germline CDR1 and CDR2: MDHEN and SYDVKM. V lost 2 bases and J 4 bases, leaving 11 bases between the germline ends. The chain's CDR3 is CASSLVGEGNEKLFF. CDR3 sequence (DNA): TGTGCCAGCAGTTTAGTAGGGGAGGGTAATGAAAAACTGTTTTTT. Complete variable domain (other parts from reference TRBV28 and TRBJ1-4): DVKVTQSSRYLVKRTGEKVFLECVQDMDHENMFWYRQDPGLGLRLIYFSYDVKMKEKGDIPEGYSVSREKKERFSLILESASTNQTSMYLCASSLVGEGNEKLFFGSGTQLSVL.